These T cell receptor beta chains were read from a single sample in a study of OX40 agonist ivuxolimab in advanced cancers. Libraries were prepared by immunoSEQ multiplex PCR; TCRdb keeps only in-frame clonotypes and omits some of them. The repertoire has 55,000 to 70,000 clones, under 85% of them found once; the top ten carry 3.4%. Sequencing used CD4+ or CD8+ T cells sorted from blood, obtained in a trial of the OX40 agonist ivuxolimab. The receptor source for this set is an adult with an advanced solid tumor such as melanoma, head and neck, liver or kidney cancer. CDR3s include the opening cysteine and the closing phenylalanine or tryptophan. D genes are given only for firm matches. Clone size appears in some rows only: once, few, many, or a class for an expanded clone.

j_call | v_call | clone_size | d_call | cdr3_length | cdr3_nt | cdr3_aa
TRBJ2-2 | TRBV7-9 | - | - | 14 | TGTGCCAGCAGCTTAGAGGAGGTTACCGGGGAGCTGTTTTTT | CASSLEEVTGELFF
TRBJ1-1 | TRBV6-5 | - | TRBD1 | 14 | TGTGCCAGCAGTAAGGGGGCGTGGAACACTGAAGCTTTCTTT | CASSKGAWNTEAFF
TRBJ2-3 | TRBV11-2 | - | - | 13 | TGTGCCAGCAGCCGCGAACCTTTAGATACGCAGTATTTT | CASSREPLDTQYF
TRBJ2-3 | TRBV28 | - | TRBD1 | 17 | TGTGCCAGCAGTTTCTGGCAGGGGGATATTTTTGGGGATACGCAGTATTTT | CASSFWQGDIFGDTQYF
TRBJ2-5 | TRBV5-1 | - | TRBD1 | 14 | TGCGCCAGCAGCTTACAGGGGGCGCGGGAGACCCAGTACTTC | CASSLQGARETQYF
TRBJ1-5 | TRBV19 | - | - | 15 | TGTGCCAGTAGTATAGTGGGACAAGACAGTCAGCCCCAGCATTTT | CASSIVGQDSQPQHF
TRBJ2-7 | TRBV10-3 | - | - | 14 | TGTGCCATCAGTGAGGGGATCCCCTCCTACGAGCAGTACTTC | CAISEGIPSYEQYF
TRBJ2-7 | TRBV7-9 | few | - | 14 | TGTGCCAGCAGCTTCGGCTCCGGAACCTACGAGCAGTACTTC | CASSFGSGTYEQYF
TRBJ1-5 | TRBV10-1 | - | - | 18 | TGCGCCAGCGCGATACCCTTGGATCGTCAACGGTCGTGTCAGCCCCAGCATTTT | CASAIPLDRQRSCQPQHF
TRBJ2-1 | TRBV11-1 | - | TRBD2 | 17 | TGTGCCAGCAGCTTAGGGGGGACTAGCGGGTCATACAATGAGCAGTTCTTC | CASSLGGTSGSYNEQFF
TRBJ1-2 | TRBV14 | - | - | 15 | TGTGCCAGCAGCCAAGAGGGTCAGGGGCCGAGTGGCTACACCTTC | CASSQEGQGPSGYTF
TRBJ2-3 | TRBV28 | - | TRBD1 | 14 | TGTGCCAGCAGACGGGACAGGGACGGAGATACGCAGTATTTT | CASRRDRDGDTQYF
TRBJ2-5 | TRBV6-6 | - | TRBD1 | 16 | TGTGCCAGCAGTTCCCATCCCCAGGGGGCAAAAGAGACCCAGTACTTC | CASSSHPQGAKETQYF
TRBJ1-2 | TRBV19 | - | - | 14 | TGTGCCACCCCGCGGGCATGGCGTGGGTATGGCTACACCTTC | CATPRAWRGYGYTF
TRBJ2-2 | TRBV4-3 | - | - | 15 | TGCGCCAGCAGCCCAGGGACCTCGGGCACCGGGGAGCTGTTTTTT | CASSPGTSGTGELFF
TRBJ2-3 | TRBV7-9 | - | - | 11 | TGTGCCAGCAGCTTAGAGACACTGTACCGCTTT | CASSLETLYRF
TRBJ1-5 | TRBV9 | - | - | 14 | TGTGCCAGCAGCGCCACAGGTAACAATCAGCCCCAGCATTTT | CASSATGNNQPQHF
TRBJ1-4 | TRBV7-2 | - | TRBD1 | 14 | TGTGCCAGCAGCGGATCTCGACAGGGGAGCGAACTGTTTTTT | CASSGSRQGSELFF
TRBJ1-3 | TRBV6-5 | - | - | 12 | TGTGCCAGCAGAAGCTCTGGAAACACCATATATTTT | CASRSSGNTIYF
TRBJ2-7 | TRBV7-2 | - | TRBD1 | 15 | TGTGCCAGCAGCCCTCCACCGGGACAGATTTACGAGCAGTACTTC | CASSPPPGQIYEQYF
TRBJ1-2 | TRBV28 | - | - | 12 | TGTGCCAGCAGTTTTTACAGGCTCGGCTACACCTTC | CASSFYRLGYTF
TRBJ1-1 | TRBV7-9 | - | - | 13 | TGTGCCAGCAGCTTAGCTGCGAACACTGAAGCTTTCTTT | CASSLAANTEAFF
TRBJ1-4 | TRBV30 | - | - | 14 | TGTGCCTGGAGTGTCTTAGGGGGTAATGAAAAACTGTTTTTT | CAWSVLGGNEKLFF
TRBJ1-2 | TRBV5-8 | - | - | 14 | TGTGCCAGCAGCTTCCCGGCAGGGGACTATGGCTACACCTTC | CASSFPAGDYGYTF
TRBJ1-5 | TRBV6-5 | few | - | 15 | TGTGCCAGCAGTTACTCGACACAGGGAGATCAGCCCCAGCATTTT | CASSYSTQGDQPQHF
TRBJ2-2 | TRBV5-1 | - | TRBD1 | 14 | TGCGCCAGCAGATGGGACAGGCTCACCGGGGAGCTGTTTTTT | CASRWDRLTGELFF